One T cell receptor beta chain is described in this entry. The clone's antigen remains unknown. The input lacks base qualities; no much larger clone sits a single base away. Using the deep immunoSEQ assay, TCR CDR3 regions were amplified from genomic DNA by multiplex PCR. Extracted genomic DNA from each cell subset was distributed evenly across all wells of several immunoSEQ 96-well plates, and each plate was treated as a replicate. For sorted subsets, around 0.2 ug of genomic DNA, equivalent to around 30,000 T cell genomes, went into each replicate PCR. Purified libraries were quantified with a Qubit 3.0 fluorometer, sized on a Bioanalyzer 2100, and re-quantified with the KAPA Library Quantification kit. Every immunoSEQ 96-well plate was sequenced on a dedicated single-read 150-cycle Illumina NextSeq 550 flow cell. The authors' pipeline ran thus. Because the immunoSEQ output included only junctional sequences and no quality scores, the filtering could not be the same as the filtering used for full-length reads. To assign V/J genes and CDR3, sequences were annotated against IMGT germline references using PyIR, a Python wrapper for IgBLAST v1.9. Reads with weak V/J assignments (E-value above 1e-6), missing CDR3, stop codons, out-of-frame junctions, or ambiguous translated residues were removed. V3J clonotypes were defined by identical inferred V gene, J gene, and CDR3 amino acid sequence. Percentage overlap between repertoires was computed as shared unique clonotypes divided by the size of the smaller repertoire. Three approaches were used to assess repertoire richness: RTK rarefaction, the Chao1 estimator, and Recon v2.1 estimates of unobserved clonotypes. Generation probabilities were computed with OLGA for all TCRbeta clonotypes obtained by the gDNA method from several donors. What TCRdb holds here is the immuneACCESS table cut down to in-frame rearrangements. Part of the clones is not present; checked against another copy, under half of the missing clones reflect an unresolved V gene, and the others are unexplained. D and trimming come from the DNA, and the V and J calls and clone size come from that table. This sample is represented by about 2 million clones; around 96% of them were singletons. Together, the top ten hold under 1.5% of the sample.

The germline V gene (reference sequence) supplies CDR1 MNHEY and CDR2 SMNVEV. The CDR3, cysteine through phenylalanine, is 14 amino acids long. Here the CDR3 DNA is all that survives: 42 bases in frame from base 1. Relative to germline, V is 7 bases shorter and J is 5 bases shorter, with 15 bases between their ends. This record comes from a study of shared clonotypes between healthy human individuals (TCRdb year 2020). For the study in its entirety: The cohort comprised two women and a few men aged 18 to 49 years. To increase sequencing depth and limit assay-specific biases, TCR repertoire library preparation and sequencing were carried out by different laboratories using diverse techniques. The study deeply sequenced blood TCR repertoires of several healthy adults to estimate repertoire size and the extent of clonotype sharing between individuals. Leukapheresis yielded between about 0.9 and 8.9 billion PBMCs per donor. For each donor, CD4 naive and CD4 memory were each run on three plates, CD8 naive on two plates, and CD8 memory on one plate. The study at large found these results: Naive subsets generally had larger estimated clonotype richness than memory subsets. Because the study included only a small number of donors, the genetic and exposure-history diversity represented was limited. Based on pairwise subsampling, the degree of clonotype sharing among donors was expected to be affected by sequencing depth. Incomplete sequencing was indicated by rarefaction of sorted-subset datasets, despite the large sequencing depth. When several donors were compared, the shared fraction of clonotypes was roughly 5% for naive CD4, more than 3% for naive CD8, roughly 2.5% for memory CD4, and 0.4% for memory CD8. Compared with non-shared clonotypes, clonotypes shared by all four sorted-subset donors had higher generation probabilities. Only blood was sampled, and tissue TCR repertoires likely differ from those in blood.

CD8 naive samples were obtained by positive selection for CCR7 among CD45RO-negative cells, yielding a CD45RA+CCR7+ population from which TemRA cells were excluded. Healthy HIV-negative adults with no recently reported acute infections or vaccinations were included as donors. Every donor was a Caucasian adult living in Nashville, Tennessee, USA. Blood was collected by leukapheresis, and PBMCs were isolated by Ficoll-Histopaque density gradient centrifugation and then cryopreserved in liquid nitrogen vapor phase. Analytical flow cytometry was used to check the purity and quantity of every magnetically sorted T cell population. Genomic DNA was isolated from each sorted fraction and quantified by UV absorbance on a Nanodrop 2000c.

This receptor was identified in a young man in good health. The specimen was naive CD8+ T cells sorted from blood. The sample's cell subset or site, from its label and the paper: CD45RA+CCR7+. This sequence uses TRBV27 and TRBJ2-1; the D gene is perhaps TRBD1 or TRBD2, as each covers 6 bases. The DNA is as follows: TGTGCCAGCACATGGGGGCGGGACCACAATGAGCAGTTCTTC. The encoded protein is CASTWGRDHNEQFF.